This entry lists 26 T cell receptor beta chains sequenced from one sample in a study of breast tumors, draining lymph nodes, adjacent tissues (dated by TCRdb to 2016 to 2017). The lymph node samples were taken from the axillary draining lymph nodes of breast cancer patients. The library came from multiplex PCR. The sequencing machine was an Illumina HiSeq 2000. TCRdb handled the public reads itself, with Q25 trimming in fastp and clone calling in MiXCR, and kept productive beta chains. Merged by CDR3 protein, the rows form single entries marked with the most common genes and DNA. The sample table contains about 230,000 distinct CDR3 sequences; only one count was recorded for 32% of them. Clones ranked in the top ten supply just over 1.4% of the sample. Sequenced: axillary lymph node tissue. The origin of the receptors is a female donor with breast cancer. Some clones in this sample may be carry-over from other donors' samples.

In the case of this clonotype: One end of the junction fails to match germline, which may point to a read error. The genes are TRBV7-2 and TRBJ2-2, with D unresolved. The CDR3 sequence is 15 residues long. Germline-derived CDR1 and CDR2 are SGHTA and FQGNSA. The CDR3 region is CAGSLHLRKTGELFF. The CDR3 bases are TGTGCCGGCAGCTTACATTTACGGAAGACCGGGGAGCTGTTTTTT. The full variable domain, its missing parts supplied by reference TRBV7-2 and TRBJ2-2, is GAGVSQSPSNKVTEKGKDVELRCDPISGHTALYWYRQSLGQGLEFLIYFQGNSAPDKSGLPSDRFSAERTGGSVSTLTIQRTQQEDSAVYLCAGSLHLRKTGELFFGEGSRLTVL.

V is TRBV9 and J is TRBJ1-6, with D perhaps TRBD1 (5 bases). CDR3 length: 13 residues. Trimming stripped 0 bases from V and 7 bases from J, with 5 bases between. CDR1 SGDLS and CDR2 YYNGEE come from the germline V gene. CDR3 amino acids: CASSVAGNSPLHF. CDR3 coding DNA: TGTGCCAGCAGCGTAGCAGGGAATTCACCCCTCCACTTT.

This clonotype was counted at least ten times. The chain carries TRBV6-1 and TRBJ2-7; TRBD2 aligns across 11 bases. CDR3 length equals 15 residues. After removal of 6 bases from V and 6 bases from J, the junction contained 10 bases not matched to a gene. Germline V gene sequence: CDR1 MNHNS, CDR2 SASEGT. As DNA, the CDR3 is TGTGCCAGCAGGGGACTTACTAGCGGGAGTGGCGAGCAGTACTTC. Residues: CASRGLTSGSGEQYF.

Many counts were recorded for this clonotype. The chain carries TRBV12-3 or TRBV12-4 and TRBJ2-1; 11 bases align to TRBD2. The CDR3 contains 16 residues. Trimming at V came to 2 bases and at J to 10 bases, leaving 10 bases not matched to a gene. The CDR3 nucleotides are TGTGCCAGCAGTTTATTCGCTAGCGGGAGGTCACTAGAGCAGTTCTTC. Protein: CASSLFASGRSLEQFF.

This clonotype was counted ten times or more. The chain carries TRBV2 and TRBJ2-4; D gene uncertain. The germline CDR1 and CDR2 sequences are SNHLY and FYNNEI. V was cut by 0 bases and J by 3 bases, with 12 bases left in between. There are 16 residues in the CDR3. This chain's CDR3 is CASSEARTPGKNIQYF. The DNA of the CDR3 is TGTGCCAGCAGTGAAGCCCGGACCCCTGGCAAAAACATTCAGTACTTC.

Ten or more counts support this clonotype. The V and J genes are TRBV19 and TRBJ2-7; 9 bases fit TRBD1. V was pared by 4 bases and J by 6 bases, with 4 bases of the junction left unmatched. Germline V lookup: CDR1 LNHDA, CDR2 SQIVND (reference sequence). The CDR3 is made up of 13 amino acids. The CDR3 nucleotides are TGTGCCAGTAGTAACCACAGGGGGCGCGAGCAGTACTTC. It yields the protein CASSNHRGREQYF. Full variable domain (remainder filled in from reference TRBV19 and TRBJ2-7): DGGITQSPKYLFRKEGQNVTLSCEQNLNHDAMYWYRQDPGQGLRLIYYSQIVNDFQKGDIAEGYSVSREKKESFPLTVTSAQKNPTAFYLCASSNHRGREQYFGPGTRLTVT.

The CDR3 loop reads CASSSLGTSGGVQFF. DNA of the CDR3: TGTGCCAGCAGTTCTCTGGGGACTAGCGGGGGGGTGCAGTTCTTC. The chain combines TRBV28 with TRBJ2-1, with 16 bases identical to TRBD2. The CDR3 is 15 residues long. Germline V lookup: CDR1 MDHEN, CDR2 SYDVKM. V gave up 4 bases and J gave up 12 bases; unmatched junction bases: 6.

This clonotype appeared many times. The V call is TRBV24-1, the J call TRBJ2-1; D possibly uses TRBD1 or TRBD2 (7 bases each). Germline V gene lookup returns CDR1 KGHDR and CDR2 SFDVKD. Trimming removed 7 bases from V and 10 bases from J, with 25 bases in between. This CDR3 region has 16 residues. CDR3 DNA sequence: TGTGCCACCAGCGAGGGGGAGGGGGCCCTTTGGAAGGAGCAGTTCTTC. Its translation: CATSEGEGALWKEQFF.

Ten or more counts support this clonotype. The chain employs TRBV9 and TRBJ2-1, with 11 bases lining up with TRBD2. Germline trimming cut 2 bases from V and 8 bases from J; bases unmatched to any gene: 6. This CDR3 is 15 amino acids long. The V gene's germline CDR1 is SGDLS and CDR2 YYNGEE. The CDR3 sequence is CASSVTSGTPHEQFF. In nucleotides, the CDR3 is TGTGCCAGCAGCGTGACTAGCGGGACCCCCCATGAGCAGTTCTTC.

The chain has TRBV24-1 and TRBJ2-3; unclear D gene. This CDR3 has 12 amino acids. With 1 base removed from V and 5 bases from J, the gap between germline ends came to 3 bases. CDR1 and CDR2 from the germline V gene are KGHDR and SFDVKD. The CDR3 DNA reads TGTGCCACCAGTGATTTCTTAGATACGCAGTATTTT. Translation gives CATSDFLDTQYF.

This clonotype has ten or more counts. The V call is TRBV7-9, the J call TRBJ2-6, with TRBD2 identical over 10 bases. Germline V CDR1 and CDR2: SEHNR, FQNEAQ (reference sequence). V lost 3 bases to trimming and J lost 3 bases; unmatched junction nucleotides: 8. CDR3 length: 18 residues. CDR3: CASSFWLAGVNGANVLTF. The CDR3 DNA sequence: TGTGCCAGCAGCTTTTGGCTAGCGGGAGTTAATGGGGCCAACGTCCTGACTTTC.

This clonotype was found a few times. The rearrangement joins TRBV5-4 to TRBJ2-1; 9 bases map to TRBD2. The CDR3 length is 18 residues. The V and J ends lost 0 bases and 6 bases, in that order; junction bases with no gene match: 13. CDR1 is SGHNT, CDR2 YYREEE, per germline (reference sequence). The CDR3 DNA sequence: TGTGCCAGCAGCTTGGCTCCCCCAGCGGGAGGTAGGGGCAATGAGCAGTTCTTC. Translation: CASSLAPPAGGRGNEQFF.

With respect to this clonotype: This may arise from a read error, as a much more abundant clone is one base away. This chain uses TRBV6-4 with TRBJ2-3; D unclear. The V end lost 5 bases, the J end lost 6 bases, and 12 bases lay between the germline ends. Germline V gene sequence: CDR1 MRHNA, CDR2 SNTAGT. The CDR3 has 13 amino acids. DNA for the CDR3: TGTGCCAGCAGTCACGCGCTTGGGGATACGCAGTATTTT. Translation: CASSHALGDTQYF.

This clonotype was counted at least ten times. This chain connects TRBV5-4 to TRBJ2-3, with D unclear. The germline CDR1 and CDR2 sequences are SGHNT and YYREEE (reference sequence). The ends were cut back, 3 bases at V and 2 bases at J, with 4 bases in the middle. This CDR3 contains 12 residues. This CDR3 is CASSSYTDTQYF. Written as DNA, the CDR3 is TGTGCCAGCAGCTCCTACACAGATACGCAGTATTTT.

This clonotype was counted many times. The chain combines TRBV5-1 with TRBJ1-3, with 11 bases matching TRBD1. Germline V lookup: CDR1 SGHRS, CDR2 YFSETQ. V was clipped by 4 bases and J by 4 bases; unmatched bases: 7. The CDR3 has 16 residues. In DNA form, the CDR3 reads TGCGCCAGCAGCAAGGACAGGGGGCTTTCGGGAAACACCATATATTTT. It encodes CASSKDRGLSGNTIYF.

This clonotype appeared many times. The rearrangement links TRBV12-3 or TRBV12-4 to TRBJ1-2, with 9 bases fitting TRBD1. CDR3 length: 14 residues. V dropped 6 bases and J dropped 0; count of bases not matched to a gene: 2. The DNA for the CDR3 is TGTGCCAGCAGGCGACAGGGGGCTAACTATGGCTACACCTTC. It is translated as CASRRQGANYGYTF.

This clonotype was seen ten or more times. The chain is built from TRBV24-1 and TRBJ2-1; TRBD2 matches at 8 bases. Germline V lookup: CDR1 KGHDR, CDR2 SFDVKD. The trim removed 7 bases at V and 7 bases at J, leaving 11 bases unmatched. This CDR3 has 15 amino acids. CDR3 DNA sequence: TGTGCCACCAGCCCCAGAGGAGCGGGAGTTAATGAGCAGTTCTTC. Protein sequence: CATSPRGAGVNEQFF.

The J gene is TRBJ2-5, the V gene TRBV7-9, with 9 nucleotides matching TRBD2. V lost 5 bases to trimming and J lost 13 bases; unmatched junction nucleotides: 5. Germline CDR1 and CDR2: SEHNR and FQNEAQ (reference sequence). This CDR3 spans 11 amino acids. The CDR3 DNA reads as TGTGCCAGCAGCCCCGGGACTAGCAGGTACTTC. Translation: CASSPGTSRYF. Complete variable domain (other parts from reference TRBV7-9 and TRBJ2-5): DTGVSQNPRHKITKRGQNVTFRCDPISEHNRLYWYRQTLGQGPEFLTYFQNEAQLEKSRLLSDRFSAERPKGSFSTLEIQRTEQGDSAMYLCASSPGTSRYFGPGTRLLVL.

This clonotype was observed at least ten times. This rearrangement joins TRBV6-1 to TRBJ2-1, with D perhaps TRBD1 (5 bases). V was clipped by 8 bases and J by 9 bases, with 17 bases between them. CDR3 length equals 13 residues. The germline gives CDR1 MNHNS, CDR2 SASEGT. In nucleotides, the CDR3 is TGTGCCAGCCAAGTGGCGCAGGGCAGTGAGCAGTTCTTC. It translates to CASQVAQGSEQFF.

The chain links TRBV28 to TRBJ1-3; D unresolved. The germline CDR1 and CDR2 sequences are MDHEN and SYDVKM. Trimming took 4 bases from V and 12 from J, leaving 16 bases between them. The CDR3 is made up of 13 amino acids. The CDR3 DNA reads as TGTGCCAGCAGTTCAAACCTAAGAAATTTCATATATTTT. Translation gives CASSSNLRNFIYF.

Turning to this clonotype: Here the CDR3 omits its conserved ending phenylalanine or tryptophan, so a read error is the likely source. Because the CDR3's place on the DNA is in doubt, the DNA is left out and the CDR3 is given as listed by TCRdb. The chain uses TRBV4-1 and TRBJ2-5. The CDR3 sequence runs 13 residues, both termini included. In germline, CDR1 is MGHRA, CDR2 YSYEKL. The CDR3 sequence: CASSQGVGETQCL.

The chain recombines TRBV28 with TRBJ2-3, with D possibly being TRBD1 or TRBD2 (5 bases each). This CDR3 spans 16 amino acids. Trimming left V 6 bases short and J 6 bases short, with 22 bases between. CDR1 and CDR2 (germline): MDHEN, SYDVKM. CDR3 residues: CASRSVRDPPGDTQYF. The DNA for the CDR3 is TGTGCCAGCAGATCCGTCCGGGACCCCCCTGGGGATACGCAGTATTTT.

The sample holds many counts of this clonotype. This sequence joins TRBV11-2 and TRBJ2-1; 7 positions agree with TRBD2. J gave up 0 bases and V 6 bases, and 8 bases lay outside the gene matches. This CDR3 contains 16 residues. CDR1 and CDR2 from the germline V gene are SGHAT and FQNNGV. The CDR3 loop is CASSYWGGGSYNEQFF. Written as DNA, the CDR3 is TGTGCCAGCAGTTATTGGGGGGGGGGCTCCTACAATGAGCAGTTCTTC.

This clonotype was seen ten or more times. The chain couples TRBV30 to TRBJ1-5; 7 positions agree with TRBD1. CDR1 and CDR2 (germline): GTSNPN, SVGIG (reference sequence). CDR3 length: 14 residues. V gave up 4 bases and J gave up 7 bases; unmatched junction bases: 10. CDR3 DNA: TGTGCCTGGAATGGGGGACAGAGGAACCAGCCCCAGCATTTT. It codes for CAWNGGQRNQPQHF.

The chain uses TRBV5-1 and TRBJ1-4; D not certain. The CDR3 totals 14 residues. Germline V lookup: CDR1 SGHRS, CDR2 YFSETQ. Deletions cut 4 bases from V and 7 bases from J, with 14 bases between. The CDR3, as DNA: TGCGCCAGCAGCCCCAAGAGGACTGGTGAAAAACTGTTTTTT. Protein: CASSPKRTGEKLFF.

This clonotype has just a few counts. The J gene is TRBJ2-1, the V gene TRBV2; 14 bases map to TRBD2. The CDR3 extends over 16 amino acids. The J segment lost 8 bases and the V segment lost 7 bases, leaving 10 bases of the junction unmatched. CDR1 is SNHLY, CDR2 FYNNEI, per germline. The CDR3 loop is CASKGLTSGRVHEQFF. CDR3 bases: TGTGCCAGCAAAGGCCTGACTAGCGGGAGGGTCCATGAGCAGTTCTTC.